The 23 T cell receptor beta chains in this list originate from one sample, sequenced in a study of T-cell reconstitution after alpha-beta-depleted transplantation in children. Unique molecular identifiers featured in how the TCRbeta library was prepared. TCRdb used MiXCR to reprocess the PCR reads, holding one entry per CDR3 protein. Of 190,000 or so distinct CDR3 sequences listed, roughly 14% are singletons. Sequenced material: PBMCs from the stem cell graft donor, taken from the stem cell graft. These receptors were obtained from a human donor who donated a stem cell graft to a child with acute lymphoblastic leukemia.

This clonotype has a handful of counts. The chain links TRBV2 to TRBJ2-1; possible D gene TRBD2, 5 bases. Trimming shortened V by 8 bases and J by 12 bases, and 11 bases separated the two germline ends. The CDR3 runs 10 residues. CDR1 SNHLY and CDR2 FYNNEI come from the germline V gene. As DNA, the CDR3 is TGTGCCAGCCTCGGGGAGAGGCAGTTCTTC. Translated: CASLGERQFF.

This chain joins TRBV18 and TRBJ1-1; D remains ambiguous. With 6 bases removed from V and 2 bases from J, the gap between germline ends came to 16 bases. Germline assignment: CDR1 KGHSH and CDR2 LQKENI. The CDR3 totals 15 residues. CDR3 loop: CASSPPPPENTEAFF. The CDR3 DNA reads TGTGCCAGCTCCCCGCCACCCCCAGAAAACACTGAAGCTTTCTTT. The variable domain in full, with the rest retrieved from reference TRBV18 and TRBJ1-1, is NAGVMQNPRHLVRRRGQEARLRCSPMKGHSHVYWYRQLPEEGLKFMVYLQKENIIDESGMPKERFSAEFPKEGPSILRIQQVVRGDSAAYFCASSPPPPENTEAFFGQGTRLTVV.

This clonotype was picked up a small number of times. This rearrangement joins TRBV11-3 to TRBJ2-1; the D is unclear. Germline CDR1 is SGHNT and CDR2 is YENEEA. The CDR3 runs 15 residues. Deletions cut 5 bases from V and 3 bases from J, with 14 bases between. This chain's CDR3 is CASSPDALNYNEQFF. Written as DNA, the CDR3 is TGTGCCAGCAGCCCCGACGCATTAAACTACAATGAGCAGTTCTTC.

This clonotype was recorded many times. V gene TRBV4-1 combines with J gene TRBJ2-1; 7 nucleotides align to TRBD1. Germline assignment: CDR1 MGHRA and CDR2 YSYEKL. This CDR3 contains 14 residues. V dropped 3 bases and J dropped 8; count of bases not matched to a gene: 7. CDR3 DNA sequence: TGCGCCAGCAGCCAGACTATACAGGGGTATGAGCAGTTCTTC. Its protein product is CASSQTIQGYEQFF.

The chain is built from TRBV12-3 or TRBV12-4 and TRBJ2-1; no clear D. The V gene lost 5 bases and the J gene lost 0 bases, with 11 bases spanning the gap. The CDR3 covers 15 residues. The CDR3 spells CASSPRLSSYNEQFF. The CDR3, as DNA: TGTGCCAGCAGTCCCCGTCTCAGCTCCTACAATGAGCAGTTCTTC.

In the case of this clonotype: One end of the junction fails to match germline, which may point to a read error. V gene TRBV28 combines with J gene TRBJ2-7; TRBD1 or TRBD2 may be the D gene (5 bases each). Germline assignment: CDR1 MDHEN and CDR2 SYDVKM. The CDR3 sequence is 14 residues long. The CDR3 DNA reads TGTGCCAGCAGTTTAAGGGGCGGGTCCTCCGAGCAGTACTTC. The encoded protein is CASSLRGGSSEQYF.

This chain connects TRBV20-1 to TRBJ2-1, with TRBD2 identical over 10 bases. Germline values: CDR1 DFQATT, CDR2 SNEGSKA (reference sequence). CDR3 length: 12 residues. Unmatched junction bases numbered 6, after V lost 3 bases and J lost 13 bases. This CDR3 reads CSARWLAGDQFF. The CDR3 bases are TGCAGTGCTAGGTGGCTAGCGGGAGATCAGTTCTTC.

The chain employs TRBV5-1 and TRBJ2-2, with D perhaps matching TRBD2 (6 bases). Per the germline V gene, CDR1 is SGHRS and CDR2 is YFSETQ. This CDR3 region has 17 residues. V gave up 4 bases and J gave up 6 bases, with 22 bases separating them. The CDR3 here is CASSAALDWGESGELFF. As DNA, the CDR3 is TGCGCCAGCAGCGCCGCCCTCGATTGGGGGGAATCCGGGGAGCTGTTTTTT.

This clonotype was counted at least ten times. This chain links TRBV15 with TRBJ2-5, with 9 bases matching TRBD1. CDR1 and CDR2 from the germline V gene are LNHNV and YYDKDF (reference sequence). V lost 2 bases to trimming and J lost 5 bases; unmatched junction nucleotides: 6. This CDR3 has 15 amino acids. CDR3 loop: CATSRRTGVPETQYF. The DNA for the CDR3 is TGTGCCACCAGCAGACGGACAGGGGTTCCTGAGACCCAGTACTTC.

V gene TRBV7-2 combines with J gene TRBJ2-6, with D possibly being TRBD1 or TRBD2 (5 bases each). The CDR3 is made up of 13 amino acids. Trimming stripped 0 bases from V and 12 bases from J, with 9 bases between. Germline-derived CDR1 and CDR2 are SGHTA and FQGNSA. The CDR3 coding sequence is TGTGCCAGCAGCTTAGCGCGAGGGGCCGTCCTGACTTTC. Its protein is CASSLARGAVLTF.

Turning to this clonotype: A clone one base away is much larger, so this may be a read error. The V gene is TRBV12-3 or TRBV12-4, the J gene TRBJ2-1; 13 bases are a match to TRBD2. CDR3 size: 15 residues. V shed 6 bases and J 6 bases; nucleotides not matched to a gene: 5. CDR3 DNA sequence: TGTGCCAGCAGGACCGGGACTAGCGGGGCCAATGAGCAGTTCTTC. Encoded protein: CASRTGTSGANEQFF.

The chain is built from TRBV5-1 and TRBJ2-3; D is unclear. Between the trimmed V and J ends, which lost 1 base and 0 bases, there was a span of 12 bases. Looked up from germline, CDR1 is SGHRS and CDR2 is YFSETQ. The CDR3 is 16 amino acids. The chain's CDR3 is CASSLFGGTSTDTQYF. CDR3 in DNA: TGCGCCAGCAGCTTGTTTGGCGGAACGAGCACAGATACGCAGTATTTT.

The V gene is TRBV7-9, the J gene TRBJ1-2; a possible D gene is TRBD1 (6 bases). This CDR3 has 15 residues. V lost 1 base, J lost 7 bases, and 16 bases lay in between. Germline CDR1 SEHNR, CDR2 FQNEAQ (reference sequence). The CDR3 here is CASSLVSQGRGGYTF. In DNA form, the CDR3 reads TGTGCCAGCAGCTTAGTATCTCAGGGGAGAGGTGGCTACACCTTC.

This clonotype was seen at least ten times. The J gene is TRBJ2-7, the V gene TRBV5-1, with D perhaps TRBD2 (6 bases). This CDR3 has 14 residues. Germline lookup yields CDR1 SGHRS and CDR2 YFSETQ. The germline V and J ends were trimmed by 5 bases and 2 bases, with 14 bases remaining between them. This chain's CDR3 is CASRGGLYAYEQYF. CDR3 bases: TGCGCCAGCAGGGGGGGACTCTACGCCTACGAGCAGTACTTC.

The table lists this clonotype with many counts. J is TRBJ1-1 and V is TRBV20-1; a weak D match, TRBD1 (5 bases). This CDR3 has 15 residues. Germline CDR1 DFQATT, CDR2 SNEGSKA (reference sequence). Trimming took off 0 bases at V and 1 base at J, with 12 bases between the two ends. This CDR3 reads CSARDFETANTEAFF. CDR3 DNA: TGCAGTGCTAGAGACTTTGAGACAGCGAACACTGAAGCTTTCTTT.

A few counts support this clonotype. V gene TRBV5-1 combines with J gene TRBJ2-2; TRBD1 or TRBD2 may be the D gene (5 bases each). Germline CDR1 is SGHRS and CDR2 is YFSETQ. V lost 5 bases and J lost 6, with 26 bases in between. The CDR3 is made up of 18 amino acids. In DNA form, the CDR3 reads TGCGCCAGCAGTTACGGGACGGTCGAAATAAGGGATCCCGGGGAGCTGTTTTTT. Translation: CASSYGTVEIRDPGELFF. Full variable domain (rest looked up from reference TRBV5-1 and TRBJ2-2): KAGVTQTPRYLIKTRGQQVTLSCSPISGHRSVSWYQQTPGQGLQFLFEYFSETQRNKGNFPGRFSGRQFSNSRSEMNVSTLELGDSALYLCASSYGTVEIRDPGELFFGEGSRLTVL.

The sample holds a few counts of this clonotype. The J gene is TRBJ2-7, the V gene TRBV9; D might be TRBD2 (5 bases). Germline values: CDR1 SGDLS, CDR2 YYNGEE. The CDR3 totals 15 residues. Deletions cut 3 bases from V and 5 bases from J, with 18 bases between. In DNA, the CDR3 is TGTGCCAGCAGCGAGTCGGGATCAAGAATGCACGAGCAGTACTTC. Translating gives CASSESGSRMHEQYF. Drawing the rest from reference TRBV9 and TRBJ2-7, the complete variable domain is DSGVTQTPKHLITATGQRVTLRCSPRSGDLSVYWYQQSLDQGLQFLIQYYNGEERAKGNILERFSAQQFPDLHSELNLSSLELGDSALYFCASSESGSRMHEQYFGPGTRLTVT.

This clonotype was counted only a few times. The chain combines TRBV5-4 with TRBJ1-1; D is uncertain. Germline V CDR1 and CDR2: SGHNT, YYREEE (reference sequence). CDR3 length equals 14 residues. Trimming cost V 2 bases and J 2 bases, with 10 bases left between them. The CDR3 loop reads CASSFSPDNTEAFF. The CDR3 bases are TGTGCCAGCAGCTTTTCCCCGGACAACACTGAAGCTTTCTTT.

This clonotype was counted many times. The J gene is TRBJ2-1, the V gene TRBV11-2; the match to TRBD2 covers 8 bases. The CDR3 covers 19 residues. The V gene end was trimmed by 4 bases and the J gene end by 5 bases; junction bases not matched to a gene: 19. Germline V gives CDR1 SGHAT, CDR2 FQNNGV. As DNA, the CDR3 is TGTGCCAGCAGCTCCATCGTTCCAGCGGGAGCCTTTGAAAACAATGAGCAGTTCTTC. Its protein product is CASSSIVPAGAFENNEQFF.

To note about this clonotype: This may stem from a read error, because a much larger clone lies one nucleotide away. The J gene is TRBJ2-5, the V gene TRBV5-6; 7 positions match TRBD1. Germline V gene lookup returns CDR1 SGHDT and CDR2 YYEEEE. The trim removed 5 bases at V and 4 bases at J, leaving 5 bases unmatched. CDR3 length equals 13 residues. DNA of the CDR3: TGTGCCAGCAGTTGGGACAGAAGAGAGACCCAGTACTTC. This gives the protein CASSWDRRETQYF.

This clonotype occurred many times. This chain's CDR3 is CASSLETGGIDTQYF. The CDR3 coding sequence is TGTGCCAGCAGCCTAGAGACAGGGGGCATAGATACGCAGTATTTT. The chain joins TRBV7-9 to TRBJ2-3; TRBD1 agrees at 10 bases. J gave up 5 bases and V 5 bases, and 7 bases lay outside the gene matches. Per the germline V gene, CDR1 is SEHNR and CDR2 is FQNEAQ (reference sequence). This CDR3 has 15 residues.

This clonotype came up many times. V usage is TRBV11-1 and J usage is TRBJ2-3; 14 nucleotides align to TRBD2. The CDR3 covers 19 residues. Germline values: CDR1 SGHAT, CDR2 FQDESV (reference sequence). V shed 5 bases, J shed 2 bases, and the junction held 12 bases outside the gene matches. The CDR3 DNA sequence: TGTGCCAGCAGCCCGAATCATGGGACTAGCGGGGGATACACAGATACGCAGTATTTT. It yields the protein CASSPNHGTSGGYTDTQYF. Full variable domain (rest looked up from reference TRBV11-1 and TRBJ2-3): EAEVAQSPRYKITEKSQAVAFWCDPISGHATLYWYRQILGQGPELLVQFQDESVVDDSQLPKDRFSAERLKGVDSTLKIQPAELGDSAMYLCASSPNHGTSGGYTDTQYFGPGTRLTVL.

As DNA, the CDR3 is TGCGCCAGCAGCTTGGTCGTCCCAGGGAACACTGAAGCTTTCTTT. Its protein product is CASSLVVPGNTEAFF. The chain carries TRBV5-1 and TRBJ1-1; D remains unclear. CDR1 and CDR2 (germline): SGHRS, YFSETQ. The ends were cut back, 0 bases at V and 1 base at J, with 10 bases in the middle. This CDR3 spans 15 amino acids.